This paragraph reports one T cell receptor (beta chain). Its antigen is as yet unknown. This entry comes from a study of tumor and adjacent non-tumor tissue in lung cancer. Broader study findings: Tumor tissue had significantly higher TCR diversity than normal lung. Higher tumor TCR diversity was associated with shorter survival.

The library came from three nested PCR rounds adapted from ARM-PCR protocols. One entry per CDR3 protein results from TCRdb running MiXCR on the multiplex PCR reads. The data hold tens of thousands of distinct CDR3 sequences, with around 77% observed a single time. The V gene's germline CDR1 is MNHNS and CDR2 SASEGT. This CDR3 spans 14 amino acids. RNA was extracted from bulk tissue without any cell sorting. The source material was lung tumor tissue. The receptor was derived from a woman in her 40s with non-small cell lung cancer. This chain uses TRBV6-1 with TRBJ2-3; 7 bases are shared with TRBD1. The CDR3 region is CVGSEQGPEDTQYF. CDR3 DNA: TGTGTCGGCAGTGAACAGGGGCCTGAGGATACGCAGTATTTT.